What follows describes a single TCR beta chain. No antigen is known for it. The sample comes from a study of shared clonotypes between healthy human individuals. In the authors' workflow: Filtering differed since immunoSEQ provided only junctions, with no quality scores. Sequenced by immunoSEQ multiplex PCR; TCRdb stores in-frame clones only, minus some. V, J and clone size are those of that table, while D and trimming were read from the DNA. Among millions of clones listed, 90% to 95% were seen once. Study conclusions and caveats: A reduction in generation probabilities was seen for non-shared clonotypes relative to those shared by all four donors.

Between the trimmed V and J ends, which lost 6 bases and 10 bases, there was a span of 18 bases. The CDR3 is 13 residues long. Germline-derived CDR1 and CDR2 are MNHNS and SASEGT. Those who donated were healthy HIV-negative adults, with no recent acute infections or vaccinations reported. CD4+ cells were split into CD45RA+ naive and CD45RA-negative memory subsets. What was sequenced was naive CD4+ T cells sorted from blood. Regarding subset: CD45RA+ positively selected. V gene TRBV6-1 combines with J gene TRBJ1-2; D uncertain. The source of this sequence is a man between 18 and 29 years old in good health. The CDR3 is CASSERRIWDYTF. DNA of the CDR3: TGTGCCAGCAGCGAAAGGAGGATTTGGGACTACACCTTC.